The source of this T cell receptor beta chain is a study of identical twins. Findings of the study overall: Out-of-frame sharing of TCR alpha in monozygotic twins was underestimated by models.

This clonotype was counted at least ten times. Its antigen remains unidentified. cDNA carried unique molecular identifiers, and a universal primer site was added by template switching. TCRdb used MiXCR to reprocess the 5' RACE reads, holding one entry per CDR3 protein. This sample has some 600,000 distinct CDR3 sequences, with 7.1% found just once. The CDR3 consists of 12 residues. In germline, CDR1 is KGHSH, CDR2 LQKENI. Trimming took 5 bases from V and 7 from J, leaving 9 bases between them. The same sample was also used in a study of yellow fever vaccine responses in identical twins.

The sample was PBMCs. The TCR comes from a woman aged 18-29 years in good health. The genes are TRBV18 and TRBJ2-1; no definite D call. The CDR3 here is CASSSGANEQFF. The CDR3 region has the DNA TGTGCCAGCTCATCCGGTGCGAATGAGCAGTTCTTC.